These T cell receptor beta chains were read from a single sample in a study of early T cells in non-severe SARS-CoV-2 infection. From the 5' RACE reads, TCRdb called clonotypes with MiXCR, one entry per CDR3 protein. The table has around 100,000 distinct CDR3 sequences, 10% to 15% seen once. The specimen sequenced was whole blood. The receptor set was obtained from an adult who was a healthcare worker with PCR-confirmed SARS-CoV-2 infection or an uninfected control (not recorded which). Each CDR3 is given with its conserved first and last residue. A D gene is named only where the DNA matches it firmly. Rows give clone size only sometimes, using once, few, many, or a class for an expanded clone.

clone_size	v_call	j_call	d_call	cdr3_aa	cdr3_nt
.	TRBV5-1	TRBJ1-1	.	CASSLGGDGEAFF	TGCGCCAGCAGCTTGGGGGGTGATGGAGAAGCTTTCTTT
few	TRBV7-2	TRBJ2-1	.	CASSFHSGYNEQFF	TGTGCCAGCAGCTTCCATAGCGGATACAATGAGCAGTTCTTC
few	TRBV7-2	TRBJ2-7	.	CASSSDPPSRYEQYF	TGTGCCAGCAGCTCCGACCCTCCTTCCCGCTACGAGCAGTACTTC
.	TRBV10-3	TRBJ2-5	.	CAISAGETQYF	TGTGCCATCAGTGCGGGAGAGACCCAGTACTTC
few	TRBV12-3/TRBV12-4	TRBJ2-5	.	CASSLRSGAKETQYF	TGTGCCAGCAGTTTACGGAGCGGAGCTAAAGAGACCCAGTACTTC
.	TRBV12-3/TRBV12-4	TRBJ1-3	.	CASSWRNTIYF	TGTGCCAGCAGTTGGCGGAACACCATATATTTT
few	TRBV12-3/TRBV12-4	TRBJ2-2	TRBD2	CASRAGTSGSTGELFF	TGTGCCAGCAGGGCCGGGACTAGCGGGAGCACCGGGGAGCTGTTTTTT
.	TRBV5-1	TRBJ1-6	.	CASSLAAGEYSPLHF	TGCGCCAGCAGCTTGGCCGCAGGAGAATATTCACCCCTCCACTTT
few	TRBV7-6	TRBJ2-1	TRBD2	CASSLRTSGSRSYNEQFF	TGTGCCAGCAGCTTGCGGACTAGCGGGAGCCGCTCCTACAATGAGCAGTTCTTC
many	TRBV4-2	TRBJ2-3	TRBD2	CASSQAGGASGSLGTDTQYF	TGTGCCAGCAGCCAAGCGGGGGGTGCTAGCGGGAGTTTGGGCACAGATACGCAGTATTTT
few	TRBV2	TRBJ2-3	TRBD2	CASSETSGDTDTQYF	TGTGCCAGCAGCGAGACTAGCGGGGACACAGATACGCAGTATTTT
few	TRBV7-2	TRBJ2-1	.	CASSFTGYEQFF	TGTGCCAGCAGCTTTACAGGGTATGAGCAGTTCTTC
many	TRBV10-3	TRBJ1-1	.	CATRLTENTEAFF	TGTGCCACCCGATTGACAGAGAACACTGAAGCTTTCTTT
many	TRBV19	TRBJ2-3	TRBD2	CASSISGRDTQYF	TGTGCCAGTAGTATCAGCGGGAGGGATACGCAGTATTTT
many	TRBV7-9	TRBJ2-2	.	CASSLVQDTGELFF	TGTGCCAGCAGCTTAGTGCAGGACACCGGGGAGCTGTTTTTT
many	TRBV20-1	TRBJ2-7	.	CSARARESSYEQYF	TGCAGTGCTAGAGCTCGGGAATCTTCCTACGAGCAGTACTTC
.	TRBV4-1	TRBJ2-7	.	CASSHEPGLNYEQYF	TGCGCCAGCAGCCATGAGCCGGGACTGAACTACGAGCAGTACTTC
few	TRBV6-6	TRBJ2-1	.	CASSYWDRLNNEQFF	TGTGCCAGCAGTTACTGGGATCGACTTAACAATGAGCAGTTCTTC
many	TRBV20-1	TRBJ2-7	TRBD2	CSAERGSYEQYF	TGCAGTGCTGAGCGGGGATCCTACGAGCAGTACTTC
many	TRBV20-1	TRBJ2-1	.	CSASRRDYNEQFF	TGCAGTGCTAGTCGGCGGGACTACAATGAGCAGTTCTTC
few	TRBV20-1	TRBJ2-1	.	CSVARGITEQFF	TGCAGTGTGGCCCGGGGGATTACTGAGCAGTTCTTC
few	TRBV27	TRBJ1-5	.	CASSLISGRDQPQHF	TGTGCCAGCAGTTTAATCTCGGGCAGAGATCAGCCCCAGCATTTT
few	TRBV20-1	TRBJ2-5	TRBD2	CSAGLVAQETQYF	TGCAGTGCCGGACTAGTAGCCCAAGAGACCCAGTACTTC
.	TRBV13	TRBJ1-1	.	CASSPRGGQNTEAFF	TGTGCCAGCAGCCCCCGCGGGGGGCAGAACACTGAAGCTTTCTTT
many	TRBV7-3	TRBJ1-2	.	CASSLTVFPPYGYTF	TGTGCCAGCAGCTTAACAGTCTTCCCACCTTATGGCTACACCTTC
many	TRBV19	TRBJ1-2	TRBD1	CASSIGDRSGGYTF	TGTGCCAGTAGTATCGGGGACAGGTCCGGTGGCTACACCTTC
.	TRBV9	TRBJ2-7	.	CASSVGPSAYEQYF	TGTGCCAGCAGCGTAGGCCCTAGCGCCTACGAGCAGTACTTC
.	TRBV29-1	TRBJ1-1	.	CSVTRGTEAFF	TGCAGCGTTACTAGAGGGACTGAAGCTTTCTTT
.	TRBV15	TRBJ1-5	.	CATSRDLNQPQHF	TGTGCCACCAGCAGAGATTTGAATCAGCCCCAGCATTTT
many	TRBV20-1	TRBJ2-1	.	CSAREDSYNEQFF	TGCAGTGCCAGGGAGGACTCCTACAATGAGCAGTTCTTC
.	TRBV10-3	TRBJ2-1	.	CAISAGSSYNEQFF	TGTGCCATCAGTGCCGGAAGCTCCTACAATGAGCAGTTCTTC
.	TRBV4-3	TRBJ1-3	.	CASSQDQSALSGNTIYF	TGCGCCAGCAGCCAAGATCAATCTGCACTTTCTGGAAACACCATATATTTT
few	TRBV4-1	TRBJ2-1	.	CASSQRGSNEQFF	TGCGCCAGCAGCCAACGGGGCTCCAATGAGCAGTTCTTC
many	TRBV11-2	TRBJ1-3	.	CASSLEPGGRNTIYF	TGTGCCAGCAGCTTAGAACCGGGAGGGAGAAACACCATATATTTT
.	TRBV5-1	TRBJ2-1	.	CASSLGDRYNEQFF	TGCGCCAGCAGCTTGGGGGACCGTTACAATGAGCAGTTCTTC
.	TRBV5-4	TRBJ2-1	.	CASSPLTGRALNEQFF	TGTGCCAGCAGCCCATTGACAGGGAGGGCCCTTAATGAGCAGTTCTTC
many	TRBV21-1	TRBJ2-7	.	CASSKALGGSYEQYF	TGTGCCAGCAGCAAAGCGCTCGGCGGCTCCTACGAGCAGTACTTC
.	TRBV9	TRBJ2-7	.	CASSVGAGSLSYEQYF	TGTGCCAGCAGCGTAGGGGCGGGGAGTCTCTCCTACGAGCAGTACTTC
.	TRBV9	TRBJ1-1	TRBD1	CASSAGGKAFF	TGTGCCAGCAGCGCAGGGGGGAAAGCTTTCTTT
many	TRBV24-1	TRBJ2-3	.	CATSDLTTDTQYF	TGTGCCACCAGTGATTTGACGACAGATACGCAGTATTTT
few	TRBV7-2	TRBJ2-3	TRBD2	CASSFSGSIADTQYF	TGTGCCAGCAGCTTTAGCGGGAGTATCGCAGATACGCAGTATTTT
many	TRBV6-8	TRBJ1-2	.	CASTQLEDANYGYTF	TGTGCCAGCACCCAACTTGAAGACGCTAACTATGGCTACACCTTC
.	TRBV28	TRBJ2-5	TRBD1	CASSLPRGRQETQYF	TGTGCCAGCAGTTTACCCAGGGGGCGCCAAGAGACCCAGTACTTC
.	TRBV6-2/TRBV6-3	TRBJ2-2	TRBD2	CASSQVPFTGGTGELFF	TGTGCCAGCTCCCAAGTTCCCTTCACGGGAGGAACCGGGGAGCTGTTTTTT
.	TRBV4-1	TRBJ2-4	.	CASSQDPWDIQNIQYF	TGCGCCAGCAGCCAAGATCCCTGGGACATTCAAAACATTCAGTACTTC
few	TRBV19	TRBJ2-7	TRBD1	CASSRAGTGISYEQYF	TGTGCCAGTAGTCGGGCCGGGACAGGGATCTCTTACGAGCAGTACTTC
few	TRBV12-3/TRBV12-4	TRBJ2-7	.	CASREGLSYEQYF	TGTGCCAGCAGAGAGGGGTTGTCTTACGAGCAGTACTTC
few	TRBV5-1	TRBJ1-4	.	CASSLRGGIDSEKLFF	TGCGCCAGCAGCTTGAGGGGCGGAATTGATAGTGAAAAACTGTTTTTT
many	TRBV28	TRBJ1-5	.	CASSSSTHQPQHF	TGTGCCAGCAGCTCTTCCACCCATCAGCCCCAGCATTTT
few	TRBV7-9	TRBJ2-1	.	CASSSGTGIYNEQFF	TGTGCCAGCAGCTCAGGTACCGGGATCTACAATGAGCAGTTCTTC
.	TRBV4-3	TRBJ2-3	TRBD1	CASSQSPTGGEKVPDTQYF	TGCGCCAGCAGCCAAAGTCCCACAGGGGGCGAGAAAGTTCCAGATACGCAGTATTTT
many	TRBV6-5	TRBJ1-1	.	CASSYSPGGNTEAFF	TGTGCCAGCAGTTACTCCCCTGGGGGGAACACTGAAGCTTTCTTT
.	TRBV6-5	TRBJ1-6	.	CASRTGQSSGPLHF	TGTGCCAGCAGGACCGGACAGTCTTCAGGCCCCCTCCACTTT
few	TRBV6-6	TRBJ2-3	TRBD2	CASGREREADTQYF	TGTGCCAGCGGAAGGGAGCGGGAGGCAGATACGCAGTATTTT
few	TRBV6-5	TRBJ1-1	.	CASSYSMNTEAFF	TGTGCCAGCAGTTACTCGATGAACACTGAAGCTTTCTTT
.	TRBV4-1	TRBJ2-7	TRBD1	CASSPGQYAPKYEQYF	TGCGCCAGCAGCCCGGGACAGTATGCGCCCAAATACGAGCAGTACTTC
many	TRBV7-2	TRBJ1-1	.	CASSPGQFTEAFF	TGTGCCAGCAGCCCCGGACAGTTCACTGAAGCTTTCTTT
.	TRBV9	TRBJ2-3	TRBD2	CASSADSGRAPDTQYF	TGTGCCAGCAGCGCCGATAGCGGGAGGGCCCCAGATACGCAGTATTTT
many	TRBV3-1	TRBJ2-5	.	CASSVGETQYF	TGTGCCAGCAGTGTTGGAGAGACCCAGTACTTC
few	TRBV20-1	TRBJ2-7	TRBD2	CSAPLLAVTAYEQYF	TGCAGTGCCCCATTACTAGCGGTTACCGCCTACGAGCAGTACTTC